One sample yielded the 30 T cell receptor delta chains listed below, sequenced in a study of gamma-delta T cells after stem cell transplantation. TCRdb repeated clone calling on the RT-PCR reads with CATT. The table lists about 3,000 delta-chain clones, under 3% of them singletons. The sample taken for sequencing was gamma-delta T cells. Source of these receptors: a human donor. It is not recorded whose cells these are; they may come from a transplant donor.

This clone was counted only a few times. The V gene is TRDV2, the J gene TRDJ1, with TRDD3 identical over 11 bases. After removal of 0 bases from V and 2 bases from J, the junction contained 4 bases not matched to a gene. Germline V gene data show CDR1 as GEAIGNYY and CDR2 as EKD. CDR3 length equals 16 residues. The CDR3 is CACDTSWGIRTDKLIF. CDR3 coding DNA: TGTGCCTGTGACACCTCATGGGGGATACGGACCGATAAACTCATCTTT.

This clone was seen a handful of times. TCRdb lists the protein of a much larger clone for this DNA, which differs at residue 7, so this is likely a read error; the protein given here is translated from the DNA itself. The CDR3 nucleotides are TGTGCCTGTGACACCATTGACCTTCACACCGATAAACTCATCTTT. Encoded protein: CACDTIDLHTDKLIF. This chain uses TRDV2 with TRDJ1, with a tentative D call TRDD2 (5 bases). CDR3 length: 15 amino acids. V was cut by 0 bases and J by 0 bases, with 10 bases left in between. Per germline, CDR1 GEAIGNYY and CDR2 EKD.

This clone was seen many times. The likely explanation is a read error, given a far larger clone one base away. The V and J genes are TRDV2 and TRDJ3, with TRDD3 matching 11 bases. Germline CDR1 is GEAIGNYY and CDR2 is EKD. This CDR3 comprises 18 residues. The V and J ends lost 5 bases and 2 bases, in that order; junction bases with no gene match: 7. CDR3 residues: CACGILGDSTWDTRQMFF. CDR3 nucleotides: TGTGCCTGTGGCATACTGGGGGATAGTACCTGGGACACCCGACAGATGTTTTTC.

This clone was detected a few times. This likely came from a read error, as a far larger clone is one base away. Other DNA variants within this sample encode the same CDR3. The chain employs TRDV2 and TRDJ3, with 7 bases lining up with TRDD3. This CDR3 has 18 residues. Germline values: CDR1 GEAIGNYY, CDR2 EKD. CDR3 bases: TGTGCCTGTGACATGATACTGGGGAGCTCCTGGGACACTCGACAGATGTTTTTC. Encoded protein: CACDMILGSSWDTRQMFF.

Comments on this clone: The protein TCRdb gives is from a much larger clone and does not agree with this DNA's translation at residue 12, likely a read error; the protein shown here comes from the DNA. For the CDR3, the DNA is TGTGCCTGTGACGGGTGGGGAGAGACCGATAAACCCATCTTT. Translated: CACDGWGETDKPIF. The rearrangement joins TRDV2 to TRDJ1, with D possibly TRDD3 on 5 matching bases. The germline V gene encodes CDR1 GEAIGNYY and CDR2 EKD. The CDR3 runs to 14 residues.

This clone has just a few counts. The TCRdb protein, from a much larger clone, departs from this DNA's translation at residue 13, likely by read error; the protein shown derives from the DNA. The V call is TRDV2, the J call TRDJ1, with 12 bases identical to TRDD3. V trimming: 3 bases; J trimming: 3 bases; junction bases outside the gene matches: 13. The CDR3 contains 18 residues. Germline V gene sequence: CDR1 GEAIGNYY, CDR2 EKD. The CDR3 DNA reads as TGTGCCTGTGACCCCGCTGGGGGATACGGGACAAGGCCCGATAAACTCATCTTT. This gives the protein CACDPAGGYGTRPDKLIF.

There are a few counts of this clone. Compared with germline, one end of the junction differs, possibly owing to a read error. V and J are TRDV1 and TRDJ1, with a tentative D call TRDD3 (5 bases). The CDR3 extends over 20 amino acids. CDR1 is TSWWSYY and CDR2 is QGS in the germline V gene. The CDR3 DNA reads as TGTGCTCTTGTGGAACTAAAGTTCCGACGGGGGTTAATATACACCGATAAACTCATCTTT. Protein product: CALVELKFRRGLIYTDKLIF.

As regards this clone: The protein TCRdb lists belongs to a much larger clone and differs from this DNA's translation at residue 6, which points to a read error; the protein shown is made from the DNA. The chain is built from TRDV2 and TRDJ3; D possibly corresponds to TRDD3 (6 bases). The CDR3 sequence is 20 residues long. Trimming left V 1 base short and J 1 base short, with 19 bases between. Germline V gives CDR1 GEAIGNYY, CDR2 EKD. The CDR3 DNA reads TGTGCCTGTGACACAGAGTTTGGTGGGGATTTATCCTGGGACACCCGACAGATGTTTTTC. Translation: CACDTEFGGDLSWDTRQMFF.

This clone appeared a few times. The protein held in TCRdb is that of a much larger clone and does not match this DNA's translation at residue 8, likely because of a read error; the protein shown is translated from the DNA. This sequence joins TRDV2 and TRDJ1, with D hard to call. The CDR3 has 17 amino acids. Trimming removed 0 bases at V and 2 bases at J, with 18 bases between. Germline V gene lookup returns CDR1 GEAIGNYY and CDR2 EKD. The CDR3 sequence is CACDTVGRKTDTDKLIF. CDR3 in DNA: TGTGCCTGTGACACCGTTGGGAGGAAAACGGATACCGATAAACTCATCTTT.

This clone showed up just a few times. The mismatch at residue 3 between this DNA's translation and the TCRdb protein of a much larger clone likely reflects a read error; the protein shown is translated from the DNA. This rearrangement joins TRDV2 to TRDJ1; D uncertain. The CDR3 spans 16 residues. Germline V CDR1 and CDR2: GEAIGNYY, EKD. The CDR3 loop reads CARDTVGGRYTDKLIF. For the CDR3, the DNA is TGTGCCCGTGACACCGTGGGAGGACGGTACACCGATAAACTCATCTTT.

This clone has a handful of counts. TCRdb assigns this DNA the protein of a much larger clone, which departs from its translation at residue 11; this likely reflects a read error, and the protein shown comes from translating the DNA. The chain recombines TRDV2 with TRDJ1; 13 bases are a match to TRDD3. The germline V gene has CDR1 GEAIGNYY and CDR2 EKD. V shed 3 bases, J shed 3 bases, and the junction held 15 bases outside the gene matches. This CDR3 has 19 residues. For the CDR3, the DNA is TGTGCCTGTGACCCCGTACTGGGGGATACGCATATCTATCCCGATAAACTCATCTTT. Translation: CACDPVLGDTHIYPDKLIF.

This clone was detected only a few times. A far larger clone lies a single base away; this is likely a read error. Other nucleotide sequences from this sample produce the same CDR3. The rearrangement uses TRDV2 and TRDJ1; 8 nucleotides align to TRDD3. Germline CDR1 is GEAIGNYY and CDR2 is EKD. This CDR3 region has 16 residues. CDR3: CACDTLTGGFTDKLIF. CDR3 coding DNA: TGCGCCTGTGACACCCTAACTGGGGGTTTCACCGATAAACTCATCTTT.

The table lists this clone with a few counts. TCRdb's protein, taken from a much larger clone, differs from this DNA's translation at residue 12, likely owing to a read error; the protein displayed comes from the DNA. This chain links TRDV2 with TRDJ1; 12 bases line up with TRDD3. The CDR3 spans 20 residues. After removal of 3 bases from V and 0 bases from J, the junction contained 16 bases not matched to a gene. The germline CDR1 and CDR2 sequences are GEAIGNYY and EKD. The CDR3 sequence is CACDRVLGDTRTGDTDKLIF. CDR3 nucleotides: TGTGCCTGTGACCGCGTACTGGGGGATACACGTACTGGGGACACCGATAAACTCATCTTT.

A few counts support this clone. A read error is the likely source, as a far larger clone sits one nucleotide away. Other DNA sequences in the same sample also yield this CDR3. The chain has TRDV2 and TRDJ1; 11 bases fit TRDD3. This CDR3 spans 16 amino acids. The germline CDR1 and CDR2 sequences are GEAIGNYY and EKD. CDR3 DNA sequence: TGCGCCTGTGACAGTGTGGGGGATACGAGGACCGATAAACTCATCTTT. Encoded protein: CACDSVGDTRTDKLIF.

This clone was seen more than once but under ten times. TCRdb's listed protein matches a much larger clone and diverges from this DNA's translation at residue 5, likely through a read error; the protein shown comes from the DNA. The CDR3: CACDTLLGDTYTDKLIF. The DNA of the CDR3 is TGTGCCTGTGACACCTTACTGGGGGATACGTACACCGATAAACTCATCTTT. This chain connects TRDV2 to TRDJ1, with 13 bases that match TRDD3. V lost 0 bases and J lost 0; bases outside the gene matches: 3. Germline V CDR1 and CDR2: GEAIGNYY, EKD. This CDR3 comprises 17 residues.

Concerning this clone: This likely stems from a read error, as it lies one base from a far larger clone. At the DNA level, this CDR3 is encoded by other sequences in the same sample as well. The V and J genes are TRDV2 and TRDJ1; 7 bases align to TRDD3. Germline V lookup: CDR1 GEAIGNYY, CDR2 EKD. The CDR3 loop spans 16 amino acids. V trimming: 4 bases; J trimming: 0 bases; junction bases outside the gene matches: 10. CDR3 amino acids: CACDEVLGTYTDKLIF. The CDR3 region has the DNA TGTGCCTGTGATGAAGTACTGGGGACTTACACCGATAAACTCATCTTT.

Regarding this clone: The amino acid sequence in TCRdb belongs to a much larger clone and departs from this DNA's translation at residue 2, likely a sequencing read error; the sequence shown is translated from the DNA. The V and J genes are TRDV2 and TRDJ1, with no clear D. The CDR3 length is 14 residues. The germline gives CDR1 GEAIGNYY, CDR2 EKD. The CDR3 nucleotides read TGTTCCTGTGACACCGTAATTCACACCGATAAACTCATCTTT. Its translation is CSCDTVIHTDKLIF.

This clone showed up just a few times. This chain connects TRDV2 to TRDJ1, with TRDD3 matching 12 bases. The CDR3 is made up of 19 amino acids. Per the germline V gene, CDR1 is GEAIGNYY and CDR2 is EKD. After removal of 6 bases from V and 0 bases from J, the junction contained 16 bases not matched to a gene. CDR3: CACLLLGDTRAGDTDKLIF. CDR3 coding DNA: TGTGCCTGTCTTCTACTGGGGGATACACGTGCTGGGGACACCGATAAACTCATCTTT.

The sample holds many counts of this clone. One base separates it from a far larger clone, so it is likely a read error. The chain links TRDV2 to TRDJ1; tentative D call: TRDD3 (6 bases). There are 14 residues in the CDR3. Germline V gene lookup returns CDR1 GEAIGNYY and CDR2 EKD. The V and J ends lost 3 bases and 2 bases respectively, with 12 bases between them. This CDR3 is CACDPTGRTDKLIF. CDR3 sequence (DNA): TGTGCCTGTGACCCGACTGGGAGGACCGATAAACTCATCTTT.

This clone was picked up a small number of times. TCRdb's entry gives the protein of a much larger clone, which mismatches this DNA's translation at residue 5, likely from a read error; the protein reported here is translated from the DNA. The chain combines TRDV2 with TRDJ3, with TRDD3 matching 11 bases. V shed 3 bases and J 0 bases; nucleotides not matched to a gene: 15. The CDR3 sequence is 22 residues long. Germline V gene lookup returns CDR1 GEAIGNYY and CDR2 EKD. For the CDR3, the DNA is TGTGCCTGTGACGCCGTGGGGGATACGCCAGGGCTCTTCTCCTGGGACACCCGACAGATGTTTTTC. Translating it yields CACDAVGDTPGLFSWDTRQMFF.

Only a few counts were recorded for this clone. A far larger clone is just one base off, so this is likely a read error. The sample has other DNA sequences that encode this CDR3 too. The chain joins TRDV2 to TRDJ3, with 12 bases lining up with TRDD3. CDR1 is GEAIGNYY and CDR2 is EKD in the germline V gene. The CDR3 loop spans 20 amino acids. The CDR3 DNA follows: TGTGCCTGTGACAGTAACTGGGGGATACTGAGCTCCTGGGACACTCGACAGATGTTTTTC. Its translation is CACDSNWGILSSWDTRQMFF.

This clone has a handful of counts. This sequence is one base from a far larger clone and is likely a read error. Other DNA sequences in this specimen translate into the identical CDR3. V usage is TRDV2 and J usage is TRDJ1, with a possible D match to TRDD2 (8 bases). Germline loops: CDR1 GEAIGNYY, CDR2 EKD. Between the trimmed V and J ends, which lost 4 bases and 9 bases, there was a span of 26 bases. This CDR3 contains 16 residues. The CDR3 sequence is CACDTVGDLPMGELIF. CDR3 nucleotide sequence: TGTGCCTGTGATACGGTGGGGGACCTTCCTATGGGGGAACTCATCTTT.

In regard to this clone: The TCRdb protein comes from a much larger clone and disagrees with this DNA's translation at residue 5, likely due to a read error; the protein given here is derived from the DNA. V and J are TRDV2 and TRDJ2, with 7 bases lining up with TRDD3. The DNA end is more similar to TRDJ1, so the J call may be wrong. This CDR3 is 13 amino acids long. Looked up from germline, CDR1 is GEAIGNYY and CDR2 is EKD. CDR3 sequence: CACEWIRSDKLIF. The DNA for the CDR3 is TGTGCCTGTGAGTGGATACGGTCCGATAAACTCATCTTT.

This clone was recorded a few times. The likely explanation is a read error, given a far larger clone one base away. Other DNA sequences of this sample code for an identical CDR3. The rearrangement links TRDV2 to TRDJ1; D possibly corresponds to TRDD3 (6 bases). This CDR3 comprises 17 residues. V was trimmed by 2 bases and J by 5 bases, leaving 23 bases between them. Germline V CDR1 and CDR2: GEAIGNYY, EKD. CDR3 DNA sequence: TGTGCCTGTGACAAAGTGGGGGCTCCAGTTGTGACAGATAAACTCATCTTT. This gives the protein CACDKVGAPVVTDKLIF.

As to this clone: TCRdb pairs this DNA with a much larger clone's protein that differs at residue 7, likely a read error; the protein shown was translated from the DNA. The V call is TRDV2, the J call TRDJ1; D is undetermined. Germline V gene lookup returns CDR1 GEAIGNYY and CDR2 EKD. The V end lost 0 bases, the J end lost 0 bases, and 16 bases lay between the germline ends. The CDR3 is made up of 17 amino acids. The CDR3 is CACDTVEVGLYTDKLIF. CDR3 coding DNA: TGTGCCTGTGACACCGTTGAGGTCGGATTATACACCGATAAACTCATCTTT.

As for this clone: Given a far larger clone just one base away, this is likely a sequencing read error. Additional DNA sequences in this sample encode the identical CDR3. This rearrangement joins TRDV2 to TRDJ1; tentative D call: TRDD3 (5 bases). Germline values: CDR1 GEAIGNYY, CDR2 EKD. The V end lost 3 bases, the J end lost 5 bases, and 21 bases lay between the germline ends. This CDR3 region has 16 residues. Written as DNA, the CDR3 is TGTGCCTGTGACCTCTTACTAGGGATGGCACGAGATAAACTCATCTTT. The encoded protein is CACDLLLGMARDKLIF.

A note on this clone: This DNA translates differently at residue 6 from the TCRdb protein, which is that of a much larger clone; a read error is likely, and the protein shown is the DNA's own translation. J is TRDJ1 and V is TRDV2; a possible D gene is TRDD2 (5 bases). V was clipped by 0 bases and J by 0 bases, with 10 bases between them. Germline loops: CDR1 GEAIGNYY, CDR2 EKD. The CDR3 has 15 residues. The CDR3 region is CACDTNGLHTDKLIF. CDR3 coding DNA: TGTGCCTGTGACACCAATGGCCTTCACACCGATAAACTCATCTTT.

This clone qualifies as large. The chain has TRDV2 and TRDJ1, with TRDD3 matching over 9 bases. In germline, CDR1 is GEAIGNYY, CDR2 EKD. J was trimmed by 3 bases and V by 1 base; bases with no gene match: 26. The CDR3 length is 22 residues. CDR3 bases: TGTGCCTGTGACACGATGCTGTCACGGCCTGACGCTGGGGATACGCAGTCCGATAAACTCATCTTT. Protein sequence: CACDTMLSRPDAGDTQSDKLIF.

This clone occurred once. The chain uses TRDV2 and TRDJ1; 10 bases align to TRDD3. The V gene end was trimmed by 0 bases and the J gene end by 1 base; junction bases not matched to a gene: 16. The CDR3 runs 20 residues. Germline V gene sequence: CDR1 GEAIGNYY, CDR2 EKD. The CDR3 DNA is TGTGCCTGTGACACCGAATTTGGGCGTACTGGGGGATTTCGCACCGATAAACTCATCTTT. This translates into CACDTEFGRTGGFRTDKLIF.

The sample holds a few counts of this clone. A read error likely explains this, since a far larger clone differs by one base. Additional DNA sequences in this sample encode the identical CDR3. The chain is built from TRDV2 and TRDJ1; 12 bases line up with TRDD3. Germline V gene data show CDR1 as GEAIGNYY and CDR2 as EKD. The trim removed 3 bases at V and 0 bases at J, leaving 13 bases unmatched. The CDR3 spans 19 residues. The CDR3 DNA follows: TGTGCCTGTGACCCAGTACTGGGGGATACACAGTTGTACACCGATAAACTCATCTTT. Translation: CACDPVLGDTQLYTDKLIF.